The 23 T cell receptor beta chains in this list originate from one sample, sequenced in a study of T cell repertoires in cytomegalovirus infection (dated by TCRdb to between 2018 and 2020). Instrument on record: Illumina HiSeq 1500. Clones were called with MiXCR by TCRdb after fastp trimmed the public reads at Q25, and only in-frame beta chains were retained. When rows share a CDR3 protein, they turn into one entry using the most common DNA and genes. Across this sample there are approximately 750,000 distinct CDR3 sequences, with about a third seen only once. The biggest ten clones account for about 2.8% of the sample. The source material was PBMCs. These receptors originate from a human donor in good health (CMV status not recorded). Some clones in this sample may be carry-over from other donors' samples.

This clonotype has just a few counts. The chain has TRBV2 and TRBJ1-4; no clear D. Per germline, CDR1 SNHLY and CDR2 FYNNEI. V shed 6 bases and J shed 0 bases, with 11 bases lying between them. This CDR3 has 15 amino acids. CDR3 nucleotides: TGTGCCAGCAGCAAAGGGTCTACAACTAATGAAAAACTGTTTTTT. It translates to CASSKGSTTNEKLFF.

This clonotype has ten or more counts. The chain has TRBV7-8 and TRBJ1-5; D is perhaps TRBD1 (5 bases). The CDR3 contains 14 residues. Germline V lookup: CDR1 SGHVS, CDR2 FQNEAQ. V shed 5 bases and J shed 1 base, with 9 bases lying between them. The CDR3 nucleotides read TGTGCCAGCAGCCGAGGGGAGAGCAATCAGCCCCAGCATTTT. Encoded protein: CASSRGESNQPQHF.

The V gene is TRBV27, the J gene TRBJ2-3; no definite D call. Per the germline V gene, CDR1 is MNHEY and CDR2 is SMNVEV (reference sequence). The CDR3 totals 13 residues. V lost 2 bases, J lost 3 bases, and 6 bases lay in between. CDR3 sequence reads: CASSLLETDTQYF. CDR3 coding DNA: TGTGCCAGCAGTTTACTAGAAACAGATACGCAGTATTTT.

Written as DNA, the CDR3 is TGTGCCAGCAGTCTAGGGACCGACCATAATGAAAAACTGTTTTTT. It is translated as CASSLGTDHNEKLFF. The chain couples TRBV6-1 to TRBJ1-4, with a tentative D call TRBD1 (5 bases). V lost 5 bases, J lost 4 bases, and 14 bases lay in between. The CDR3 sequence is 15 residues long. Germline CDR1 MNHNS, CDR2 SASEGT.

V and J are TRBV12-3 or TRBV12-4 and TRBJ2-3, with TRBD1 matching 9 bases. CDR3 size: 15 residues. V gave up 5 bases and J gave up 2 bases; unmatched junction bases: 5. In DNA, the CDR3 is TGTGCCAGCAGTGCCGGGACAGGGCTCACAGATACGCAGTATTTT. Protein: CASSAGTGLTDTQYF.

The chain has TRBV19 and TRBJ2-3; 11 nucleotides align to TRBD2. CDR3 length: 16 amino acids. J was trimmed by 6 bases and V by 4 bases; bases with no gene match: 9. The germline CDR1 and CDR2 sequences are LNHDA and SQIVND (reference sequence). In nucleotides, the CDR3 is TGTGCCAGTAGTACTCCGACTAGCGGGGCTCGGGATACGCAGTATTTT. Its translation: CASSTPTSGARDTQYF. The variable domain in full, with the rest retrieved from reference TRBV19 and TRBJ2-3, is DGGITQSPKYLFRKEGQNVTLSCEQNLNHDAMYWYRQDPGQGLRLIYYSQIVNDFQKGDIAEGYSVSREKKESFPLTVTSAQKNPTAFYLCASSTPTSGARDTQYFGPGTRLTVL.

CDR3 sequence (DNA): TGTGCCAGCACCCCCGGGGAGACCCAGTACTTC. Encoded protein: CASTPGETQYF. The chain employs TRBV25-1 and TRBJ2-5; D not certain. The ends were cut back, 7 bases at V and 5 bases at J, with 8 bases in the middle. Germline CDR1 reads MGHDK; CDR2 reads SYGVNS. The CDR3 has 11 residues.

The V and J genes are TRBV10-3 and TRBJ2-1; tentative D call: TRBD1 (6 bases). The ends were cut back, 3 bases at V and 9 bases at J, with 12 bases in the middle. Germline CDR1 reads ENHRY; CDR2 reads SYGVKD. The CDR3 has 13 amino acids. The CDR3 loop reads CAISDRGDGEQFF. CDR3 nucleotide sequence: TGTGCCATCAGTGACAGGGGTGACGGTGAGCAGTTCTTC.

The CDR3 loop reads CASSLQATNYGYTF. CDR3 DNA: TGTGCCAGCAGTTTGCAGGCAACCAACTATGGCTACACCTTC. The chain links TRBV12-3 or TRBV12-4 to TRBJ1-2; D ambiguous. The ends were cut back, 3 bases at V and 2 bases at J, with 10 bases in the middle. This CDR3 is 14 amino acids long.

This clonotype showed up just a few times. This rearrangement joins TRBV20-1 to TRBJ1-4; D perhaps matches TRBD1 (5 bases). Germline CDR1 is DFQATT and CDR2 is SNEGSKA (reference sequence). The CDR3 extends over 13 amino acids. V was trimmed by 4 bases and J by 10 bases, leaving 16 bases between them. In DNA form, the CDR3 reads TGCAGTGCTATGGGCAGGGAAGTCGGAAAACTGTTTTTT. Its protein product is CSAMGREVGKLFF.

The chain combines TRBV20-1 with TRBJ2-4, with D hard to call. Germline-derived CDR1 and CDR2 are DFQATT and SNEGSKA (reference sequence). This CDR3 is 16 amino acids long. Deletions cut 0 bases from V and 1 base from J, with 13 bases between. CDR3 nucleotide sequence: TGCAGTGCTAGAGATTATGGGGATGCGGCCAAAAACATTCAGTACTTC. Its protein product is CSARDYGDAAKNIQYF.

This clonotype was seen ten or more times. The chain carries TRBV19 and TRBJ2-3; 11 nucleotides agree with TRBD2. The CDR3 has 14 residues. The ends lost 8 bases at V and 3 bases at J; junction bases unmatched: 4. CDR1 is LNHDA, CDR2 SQIVND, per germline (reference sequence). The CDR3 protein is CASRTSGGTDTQYF. CDR3 nucleotide sequence: TGTGCCAGTCGAACTAGCGGGGGAACAGATACGCAGTATTTT. The full variable domain, in which reference TRBV19 and TRBJ2-3 provide the parts outside the CDR3, is DGGITQSPKYLFRKEGQNVTLSCEQNLNHDAMYWYRQDPGQGLRLIYYSQIVNDFQKGDIAEGYSVSREKKESFPLTVTSAQKNPTAFYLCASRTSGGTDTQYFGPGTRLTVL.

The chain recombines TRBV19 with TRBJ2-6; D may be TRBD2 (6 bases). CDR3 length equals 16 residues. Germline-derived CDR1 and CDR2 are LNHDA and SQIVND (reference sequence). Trimming removed 6 bases from V and 1 base from J, with 13 bases in between. The CDR3 sequence: CASSIGRTSGANVLTF. The CDR3 bases are TGTGCCAGTAGCATCGGGAGAACTTCTGGGGCCAACGTCCTGACTTTC.

The V call is TRBV7-9, the J call TRBJ1-2, with a weak D call TRBD1 (6 bases). Germline V gene sequence: CDR1 SEHNR, CDR2 FQNEAQ (reference sequence). Trimming left V 2 bases short and J 2 bases short, with 12 bases between. The CDR3 is 15 residues long. CDR3 DNA sequence: TGTGCCAGCAGCTTAAGTTGGGACATCAACTATGGCTACACCTTC. It translates to CASSLSWDINYGYTF.

The rearrangement joins TRBV19 to TRBJ2-2; 7 bases are a match to TRBD2. Germline V gene sequence: CDR1 LNHDA, CDR2 SQIVND (reference sequence). The CDR3 covers 16 residues. After removal of 1 base from V and 6 bases from J, the junction contained 8 bases not matched to a gene. This chain's CDR3 is CASSIASLAEAGELFF. CDR3 bases: TGTGCCAGTAGTATAGCATCGCTAGCGGAGGCCGGGGAGCTGTTTTTT.

CDR3 DNA: TGTGCCAGCAGCTTGAGGTCGGACGGAAATTGCGGCTACACCTTC. The encoded protein is CASSLRSDGNCGYTF. This rearrangement joins TRBV7-6 to TRBJ1-2; D is unclear. Trimming left V 3 bases short and J 8 bases short, with 19 bases between. The germline V gene has CDR1 SGHVS and CDR2 FNYEAQ. This CDR3 has 15 amino acids.

This sequence joins TRBV28 and TRBJ1-1; 9 bases map to TRBD1. This CDR3 is 18 amino acids long. V shed 8 bases, J shed 1 base, and the junction held 17 bases outside the gene matches. Germline V gene lookup returns CDR1 MDHEN and CDR2 SYDVKM. CDR3 DNA: TGTGCCAGCTTGGACAGGGGATGGTTTGGGTTACGGAACACTGAAGCTTTCTTT. Translated, it gives CASLDRGWFGLRNTEAFF.

Concerning this clonotype: A junction boundary mismatches the germline segment, possibly from a read error. This rearrangement joins TRBV5-4 to TRBJ1-1; weak D call: TRBD1 (6 bases). This CDR3 has 16 amino acids. CDR1 and CDR2 from the germline V gene are SGHNT and YYREEE (reference sequence). The DNA for the CDR3 is TGTGCCAGCAGCCCAAACGGACAGTTTATGAACACTGAAGCTCTCTTT. It yields the protein CASSPNGQFMNTEALF.

This clonotype was detected ten times or more. This rearrangement joins TRBV28 to TRBJ1-1; D unclear. The CDR3 loop spans 14 amino acids. V gave up 3 bases and J gave up 0 bases, with 8 bases separating them. Per germline, CDR1 MDHEN and CDR2 SYDVKM. This chain's CDR3 is CASSFRAVNTEAFF. The CDR3 DNA follows: TGTGCCAGCAGTTTCCGGGCGGTGAACACTGAAGCTTTCTTT. The variable domain in full, completed from reference TRBV28 and TRBJ1-1, reads DVKVTQSSRYLVKRTGEKVFLECVQDMDHENMFWYRQDPGLGLRLIYFSYDVKMKEKGDIPEGYSVSREKKERFSLILESASTNQTSMYLCASSFRAVNTEAFFGQGTRLTVV.

This clonotype has a handful of counts. The CDR3, as DNA: TGTGCCAGCACCCTGGGGGGGGCCGGGGCCTACGAGCAGTACTTC. Its protein product is CASTLGGAGAYEQYF. The J gene is TRBJ2-7, the V gene TRBV28; perhaps TRBD2 as D (7 bases). CDR1 MDHEN and CDR2 SYDVKM come from the germline V gene. The length of the CDR3 is 15 residues. V was cut by 7 bases and J by 2 bases, with 18 bases left in between.

The genes are TRBV3-1 and TRBJ2-7, with 14 bases that match TRBD2. Germline V gene sequence: CDR1 LGHDT, CDR2 YNNKEL (reference sequence). V shed 3 bases and J 7 bases; nucleotides not matched to a gene: 5. CDR3 length equals 15 residues. CDR3 nucleotides: TGTGCCAGCAGCCACCTCGGGACTAGCGGGGGAGAGCAGTACTTC. Its translation is CASSHLGTSGGEQYF.

The V and J genes are TRBV7-2 and TRBJ1-4, with a possible D match to TRBD1 (5 bases). CDR3 size: 13 residues. CDR1 and CDR2 (germline): SGHTA, FQGNSA. V gave up 5 bases and J gave up 7 bases, with 11 bases separating them. In DNA, the CDR3 is TGTGCCAGCAGCCTACGAGGGGCTGAAAAACTGTTTTTT. Protein: CASSLRGAEKLFF.

The gene calls are TRBV4-1 and TRBJ2-7; tentatively, D is TRBD2 (5 bases). CDR1 MGHRA and CDR2 YSYEKL come from the germline V gene. This CDR3 region has 14 residues. V was pared by 0 bases and J by 1 base, with 7 bases between. The DNA for the CDR3 is TGCGCCAGCAGCCAAGAAGGACTGTCCTACGAGCAGTACTTC. Its translation is CASSQEGLSYEQYF.